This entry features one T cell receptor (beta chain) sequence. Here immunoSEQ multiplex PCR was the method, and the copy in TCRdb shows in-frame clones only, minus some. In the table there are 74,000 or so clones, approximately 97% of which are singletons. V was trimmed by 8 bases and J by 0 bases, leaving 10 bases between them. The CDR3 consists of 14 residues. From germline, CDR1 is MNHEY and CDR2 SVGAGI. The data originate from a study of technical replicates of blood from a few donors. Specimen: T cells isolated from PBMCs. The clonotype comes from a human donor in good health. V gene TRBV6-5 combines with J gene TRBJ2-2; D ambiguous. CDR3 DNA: TGTGCCAGCGCGAGAAAGTCGAACACCGGGGAGCTGTTTTTT. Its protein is CASARKSNTGELFF.